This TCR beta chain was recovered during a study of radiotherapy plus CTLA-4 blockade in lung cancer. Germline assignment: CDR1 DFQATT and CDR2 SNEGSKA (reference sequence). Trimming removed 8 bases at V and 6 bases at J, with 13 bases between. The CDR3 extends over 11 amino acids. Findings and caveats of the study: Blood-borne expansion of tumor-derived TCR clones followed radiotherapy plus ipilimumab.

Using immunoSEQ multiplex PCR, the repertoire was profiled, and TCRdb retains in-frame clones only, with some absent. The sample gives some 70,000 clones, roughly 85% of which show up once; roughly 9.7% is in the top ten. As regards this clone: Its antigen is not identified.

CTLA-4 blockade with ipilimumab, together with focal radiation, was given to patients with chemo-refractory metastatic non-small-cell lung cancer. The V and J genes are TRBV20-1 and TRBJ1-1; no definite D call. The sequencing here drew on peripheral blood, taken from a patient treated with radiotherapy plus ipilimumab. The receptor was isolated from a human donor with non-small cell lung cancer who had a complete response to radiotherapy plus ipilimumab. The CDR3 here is CSILDEAEAFF. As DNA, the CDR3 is TGCAGTATCCTTGACGAGGCTGAAGCTTTCTTT.